The sequence of this TCR beta chain was determined in a study of metastatic and nonmetastatic thyroid tumors (dated by TCRdb to the early 2020s). Describing the broader study: The researchers compared repertoires between peripheral blood samples and tumor or nodule tissue samples from patients with malignant or benign thyroid disease. The paper's findings and limits, for the study overall: In both blood and tumor samples, TCR beta diversity was reported to be significantly higher in malignant tumors than in benign nodules.

Turning to this clone: Its target antigen remains unknown. A read error may produce the germline difference seen at one junction end.

None of the patients had been given any treatment before thyroid surgery. Using T-cell receptor beta sequencing, the researchers looked back retrospectively at clinical samples from patients, gathered between about 2012 and 2018. Spanning cysteine to phenylalanine, the CDR3 consists of 15 amino acids. Solely the CDR3 DNA is kept, with 45 bases framed from the first base. CDR1 and CDR2 are drawn from the germline V gene: MGHRA, YSYEKL. Libraries were built with PCR. The listed sequencing device is Illumina HiSeq 4000. The TCR beta-chain CDR3 region of each patient was profiled by high-throughput sequencing. On the authors' methods: The researchers built a classifier to tell apart papillary thyroid cancer patients with distant metastasis, based on CDR3 differences among clinicopathological groups. To measure repertoire diversity the researchers used the Shannon index, while the Morisita-Horn index served to gauge how similar the tumor and blood repertoires were. Using fastp at Q25 and MiXCR, TCRdb reprocessed the public reads and kept productive beta chains. TCRdb, not the authors, supplied the V and J calls. The sample table contains 30,000 or so clones; only one count was recorded for approximately 31% of them. 32% of the sample is taken by the ten largest.

Recombination connected TRBV4-1 to TRBJ2-7, with the identity of the D gene unclear. What was sequenced was blood. The receptor was derived from a female donor with papillary thyroid cancer or a benign thyroid nodule (not recorded which). Some clones in this sample may be carry-over from other donors' samples. The CDR3 region has the sequence CASSQDPIVSYEQDF. In nucleotide form, the sequence is TGCGCCAGCAGCCAAGACCCTATCGTCTCCTACGAGCAGGACTTC.